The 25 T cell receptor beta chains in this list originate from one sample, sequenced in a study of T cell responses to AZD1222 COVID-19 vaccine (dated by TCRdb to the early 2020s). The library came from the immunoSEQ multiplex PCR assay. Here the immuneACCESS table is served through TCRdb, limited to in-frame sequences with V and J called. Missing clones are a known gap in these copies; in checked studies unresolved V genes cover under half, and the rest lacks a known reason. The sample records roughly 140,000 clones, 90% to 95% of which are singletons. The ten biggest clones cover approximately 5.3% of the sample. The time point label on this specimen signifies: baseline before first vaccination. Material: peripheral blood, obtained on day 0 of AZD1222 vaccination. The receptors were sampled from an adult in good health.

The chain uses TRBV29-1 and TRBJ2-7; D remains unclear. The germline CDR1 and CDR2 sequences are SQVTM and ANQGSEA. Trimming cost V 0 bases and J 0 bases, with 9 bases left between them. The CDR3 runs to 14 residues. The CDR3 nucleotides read TGCAGCGTTGAAGAAGGTTATGGCTCCTACGAGCAGTACTTC. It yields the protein CSVEEGYGSYEQYF.

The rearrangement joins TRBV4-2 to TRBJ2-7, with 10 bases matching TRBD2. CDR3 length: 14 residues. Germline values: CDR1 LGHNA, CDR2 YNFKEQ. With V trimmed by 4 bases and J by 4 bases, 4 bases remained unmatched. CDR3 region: CASSPGLAVYEQYF. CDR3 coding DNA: TGTGCCAGCAGCCCAGGACTAGCGGTTTACGAGCAGTACTTC.

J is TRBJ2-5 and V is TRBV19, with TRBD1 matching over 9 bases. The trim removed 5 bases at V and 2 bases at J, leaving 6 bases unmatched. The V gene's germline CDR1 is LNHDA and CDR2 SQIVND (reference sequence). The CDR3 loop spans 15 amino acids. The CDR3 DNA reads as TGTGCCAGTAGTGGGAGTGGGACAGGGCAAGAGACCCAGTACTTC. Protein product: CASSGSGTGQETQYF.

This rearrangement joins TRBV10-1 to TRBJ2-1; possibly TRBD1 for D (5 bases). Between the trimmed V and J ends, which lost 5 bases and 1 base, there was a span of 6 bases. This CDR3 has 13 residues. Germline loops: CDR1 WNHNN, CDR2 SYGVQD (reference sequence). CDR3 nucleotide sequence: TGCGCCAGCAGTAGGGGATCCTACAATGAGCAGTTCTTC. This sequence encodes CASSRGSYNEQFF.

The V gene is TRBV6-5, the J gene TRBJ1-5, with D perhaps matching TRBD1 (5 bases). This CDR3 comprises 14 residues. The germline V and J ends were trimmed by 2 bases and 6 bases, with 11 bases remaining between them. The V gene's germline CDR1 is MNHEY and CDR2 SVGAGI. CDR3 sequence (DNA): TGTGCCAGCAGTTACAGGGGAGGCTCTCAGCCCCAGCATTTT. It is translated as CASSYRGGSQPQHF.

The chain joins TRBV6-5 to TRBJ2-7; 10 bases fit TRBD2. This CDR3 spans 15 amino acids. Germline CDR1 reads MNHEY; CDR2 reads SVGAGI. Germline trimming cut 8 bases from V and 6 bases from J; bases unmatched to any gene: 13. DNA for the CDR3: TGTGCCAGCTTCTTCGGACTAGCGGACCCCTCCGAGCAGTACTTC. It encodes CASFFGLADPSEQYF.

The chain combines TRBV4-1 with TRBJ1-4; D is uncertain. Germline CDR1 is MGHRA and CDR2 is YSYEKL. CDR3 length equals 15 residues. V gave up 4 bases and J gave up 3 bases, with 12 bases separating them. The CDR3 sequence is CASSPKAVANEKLFF. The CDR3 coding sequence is TGCGCCAGCAGCCCCAAGGCTGTGGCTAATGAAAAACTGTTTTTT.

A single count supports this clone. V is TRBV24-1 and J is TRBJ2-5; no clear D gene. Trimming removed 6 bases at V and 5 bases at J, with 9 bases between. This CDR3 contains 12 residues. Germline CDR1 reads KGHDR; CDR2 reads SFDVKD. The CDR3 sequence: CATSIPGETQYF. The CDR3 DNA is TGTGCCACCAGTATCCCTGGGGAGACCCAGTACTTC.

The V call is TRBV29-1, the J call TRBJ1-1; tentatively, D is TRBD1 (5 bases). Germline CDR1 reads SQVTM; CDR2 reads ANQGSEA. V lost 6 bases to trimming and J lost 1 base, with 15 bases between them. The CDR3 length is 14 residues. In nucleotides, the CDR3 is TGCAGCGTGGTTAAATCGACAGCGAACACTGAAGCTTTCTTT. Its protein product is CSVVKSTANTEAFF.

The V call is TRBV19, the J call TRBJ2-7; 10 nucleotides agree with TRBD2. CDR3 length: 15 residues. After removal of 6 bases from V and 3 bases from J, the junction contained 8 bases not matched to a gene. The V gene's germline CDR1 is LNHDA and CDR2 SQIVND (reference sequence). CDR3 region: CASSSTSGDYYEQYF. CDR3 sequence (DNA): TGTGCCAGTAGCTCAACTAGCGGGGATTACTACGAGCAGTACTTC. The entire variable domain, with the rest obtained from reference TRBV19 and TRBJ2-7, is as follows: DGGITQSPKYLFRKEGQNVTLSCEQNLNHDAMYWYRQDPGQGLRLIYYSQIVNDFQKGDIAEGYSVSREKKESFPLTVTSAQKNPTAFYLCASSSTSGDYYEQYFGPGTRLTVT.

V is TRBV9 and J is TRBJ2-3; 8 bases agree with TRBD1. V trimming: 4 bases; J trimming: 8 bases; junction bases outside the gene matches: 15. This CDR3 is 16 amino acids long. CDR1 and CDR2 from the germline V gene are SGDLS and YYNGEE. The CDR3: CASSPSMTGDRSTQYF. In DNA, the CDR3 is TGTGCCAGCAGCCCCTCTATGACAGGGGATCGGAGTACGCAGTATTTT.

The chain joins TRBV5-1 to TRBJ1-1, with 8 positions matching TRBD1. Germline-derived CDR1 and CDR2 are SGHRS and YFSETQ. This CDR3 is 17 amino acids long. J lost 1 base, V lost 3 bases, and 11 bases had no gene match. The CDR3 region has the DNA TGCGCCAGCAGCTCCCTTACGGCAGGGGGCAGGAACACTGAAGCTTTCTTT. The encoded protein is CASSSLTAGGRNTEAFF.

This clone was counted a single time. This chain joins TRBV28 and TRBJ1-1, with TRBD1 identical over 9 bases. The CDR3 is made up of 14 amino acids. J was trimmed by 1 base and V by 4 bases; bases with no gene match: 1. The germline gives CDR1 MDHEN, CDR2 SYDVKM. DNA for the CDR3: TGTGCCAGCAGTTCGACAGGGGGGAACACTGAAGCTTTCTTT. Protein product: CASSSTGGNTEAFF.

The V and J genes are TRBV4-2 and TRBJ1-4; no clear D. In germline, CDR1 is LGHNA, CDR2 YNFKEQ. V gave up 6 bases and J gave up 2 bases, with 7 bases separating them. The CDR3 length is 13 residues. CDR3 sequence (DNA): TGTGCCAGCAGTGTAGGCACTAATGAAAAACTGTTTTTT. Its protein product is CASSVGTNEKLFF.

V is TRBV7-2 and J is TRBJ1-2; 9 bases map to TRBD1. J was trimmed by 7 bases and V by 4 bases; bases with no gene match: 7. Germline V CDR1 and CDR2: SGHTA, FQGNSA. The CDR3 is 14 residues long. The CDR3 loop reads CASSSGQGSLGYTF. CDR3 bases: TGTGCCAGCAGCTCCGGACAGGGGTCCCTTGGCTACACCTTC.

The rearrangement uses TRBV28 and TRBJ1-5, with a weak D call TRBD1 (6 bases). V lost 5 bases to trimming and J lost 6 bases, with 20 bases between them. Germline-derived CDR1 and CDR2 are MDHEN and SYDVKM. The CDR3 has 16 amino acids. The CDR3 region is CASSVDRPPGSQPQHF. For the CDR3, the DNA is TGTGCCAGCAGTGTCGACAGGCCTCCAGGGAGTCAGCCCCAGCATTTT.

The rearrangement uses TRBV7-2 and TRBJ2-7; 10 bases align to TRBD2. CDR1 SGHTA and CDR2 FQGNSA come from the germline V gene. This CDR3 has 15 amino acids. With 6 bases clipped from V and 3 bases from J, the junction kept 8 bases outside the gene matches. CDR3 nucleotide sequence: TGTGCCAGCAGGGGCGGGGCTAGCGGGAGCTACGAGCAGTACTTC. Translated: CASRGGASGSYEQYF.

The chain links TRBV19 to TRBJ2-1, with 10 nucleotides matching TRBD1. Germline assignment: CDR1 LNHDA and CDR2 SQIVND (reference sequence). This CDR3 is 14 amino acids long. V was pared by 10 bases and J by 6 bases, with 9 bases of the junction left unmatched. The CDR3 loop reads CATSTGGAGNEQFF. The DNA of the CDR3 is TGTGCCACTTCGACAGGGGGCGCAGGCAATGAGCAGTTCTTC.

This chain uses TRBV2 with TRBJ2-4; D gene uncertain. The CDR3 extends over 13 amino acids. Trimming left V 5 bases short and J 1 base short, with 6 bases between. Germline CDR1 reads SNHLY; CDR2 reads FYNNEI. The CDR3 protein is CASSPAAKNIQYF. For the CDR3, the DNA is TGTGCCAGCAGTCCTGCGGCCAAAAACATTCAGTACTTC. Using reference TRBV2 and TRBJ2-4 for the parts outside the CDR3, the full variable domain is EPEVTQTPSHQVTQMGQEVILRCVPISNHLYFYWYRQILGQKVEFLVSFYNNEISEKSEIFDDQFSVERPDGSNFTLKIRSTKLEDSAMYFCASSPAAKNIQYFGAGTRLSVL.

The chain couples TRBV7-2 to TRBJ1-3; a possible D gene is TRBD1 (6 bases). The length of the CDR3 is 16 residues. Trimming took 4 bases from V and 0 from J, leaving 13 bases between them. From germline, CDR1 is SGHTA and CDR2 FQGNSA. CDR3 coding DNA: TGTGCCAGCAGCTCCGGGGGGCCGAACTCTGGAAACACCATATATTTT. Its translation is CASSSGGPNSGNTIYF. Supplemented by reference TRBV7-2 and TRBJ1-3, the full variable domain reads GAGVSQSPSNKVTEKGKDVELRCDPISGHTALYWYRQSLGQGLEFLIYFQGNSAPDKSGLPSDRFSAERTGGSVSTLTIQRTQQEDSAVYLCASSSGGPNSGNTIYFGEGSWLTVV.

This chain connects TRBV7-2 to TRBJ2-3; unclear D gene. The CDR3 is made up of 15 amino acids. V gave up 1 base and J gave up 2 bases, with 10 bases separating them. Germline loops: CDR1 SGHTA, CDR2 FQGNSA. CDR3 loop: CASSLVGRTTDTQYF. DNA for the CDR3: TGTGCCAGCAGCTTAGTAGGACGGACCACAGATACGCAGTATTTT.

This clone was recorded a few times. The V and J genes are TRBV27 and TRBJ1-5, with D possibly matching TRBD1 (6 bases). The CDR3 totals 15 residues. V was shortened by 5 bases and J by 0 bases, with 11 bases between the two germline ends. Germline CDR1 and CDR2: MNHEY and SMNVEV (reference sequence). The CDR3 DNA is TGTGCCAGCAGTCGACAGGCCGATAGCAATCAGCCCCAGCATTTT. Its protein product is CASSRQADSNQPQHF.

The CDR3 reads CASSSSTGSGNTIYF. The CDR3 DNA is TGCGCCAGCAGCTCCTCGACAGGATCTGGAAACACCATATATTTT. The rearrangement links TRBV5-1 to TRBJ1-3, with D perhaps matching TRBD1 (6 bases). The CDR3 totals 15 residues. Per the germline V gene, CDR1 is SGHRS and CDR2 is YFSETQ. Deletions cut 3 bases from V and 1 base from J, with 11 bases between.

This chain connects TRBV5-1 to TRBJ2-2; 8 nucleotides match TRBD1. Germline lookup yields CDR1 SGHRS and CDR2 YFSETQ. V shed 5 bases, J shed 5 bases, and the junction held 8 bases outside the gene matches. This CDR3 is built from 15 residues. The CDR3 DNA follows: TGCGCCAGCAGACCGACTCGACAGGGGACCGGGGAGCTGTTTTTT. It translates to CASRPTRQGTGELFF.

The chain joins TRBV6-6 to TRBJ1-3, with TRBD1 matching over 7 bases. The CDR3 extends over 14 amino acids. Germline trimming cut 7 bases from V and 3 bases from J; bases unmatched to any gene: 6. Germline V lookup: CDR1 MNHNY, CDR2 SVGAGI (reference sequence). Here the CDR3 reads CASILQGLGNTIYF. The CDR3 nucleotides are TGTGCCAGCATTTTACAGGGGCTTGGAAACACCATATATTTT.